This TCR beta chain was observed in a study of shared clonotypes between healthy human individuals. Generated by immunoSEQ multiplex PCR, the TCRdb table keeps only in-frame clones and is missing some. The repertoire holds over 700,000 clones, with approximately 77% as singletons. V was shortened by 7 bases and J by 4 bases, with 4 bases between the two germline ends. The CDR3 has 11 residues. The germline V gene has CDR1 MNHNS and CDR2 SASEGT. Sequencing was done on a sample of memory CD4+ T cells sorted from blood. Stated subset: CD45RA-negative fraction. The V call is TRBV6-1, the J call TRBJ2-2; no clear D. This receptor was taken from a woman aged 25-40 years in good health. The CDR3 here is CASTFTGELFF. CDR3 DNA sequence: TGTGCCAGCACTTTCACCGGGGAGCTGTTTTTT.